Listed below are T cell receptor beta chains from one sample, sequenced in a study of cytomegalovirus exposure and HLA in healthy donors. Assay: immunoSEQ multiplex PCR; the TCRdb copy retains only in-frame clones and omits some. Listed are 45,000 to 50,000 clones; 17% falls within the top ten. The sample consisted of PBMCs. These receptor sequences come from a male donor in good health and CMV-seronegative. The CDR3 runs from the conserved cysteine through the conserved F or W.

v_call: TRBV11-2; j_call: TRBJ1-1; cdr3_length: 14; cdr3_aa: CASSNVGGNTEAFF
v_call: TRBV5-1; j_call: TRBJ2-2; cdr3_length: 17; cdr3_aa: CASSFTETREYAGELFF
v_call: TRBV19; j_call: TRBJ1-1; cdr3_length: 14; cdr3_aa: CASSIQTGNTEAFF
v_call: TRBV11-2; j_call: TRBJ1-2; cdr3_length: 16; cdr3_aa: CASSSSGFLRVYGYTF
v_call: TRBV7-6; j_call: TRBJ1-2; cdr3_length: 12; cdr3_aa: CASSPDRGGYTF
v_call: TRBV15; j_call: TRBJ1-2; cdr3_length: 16; cdr3_aa: CATSLEPGTGYYGYTF
v_call: TRBV4-1; j_call: TRBJ1-5; cdr3_length: 17; cdr3_aa: CASSQFPGVLTNQPQHF
v_call: TRBV7-9; j_call: TRBJ1-4; cdr3_length: 12; cdr3_aa: CASSDTWEKLFF
v_call: TRBV5-1; j_call: TRBJ1-2; cdr3_length: 13; cdr3_aa: CASSLAAGYGYTF
v_call: TRBV29-1; j_call: TRBJ1-2; cdr3_length: 12; cdr3_aa: CSVARGTYGYTF
v_call: TRBV25-1; j_call: TRBJ1-3; cdr3_length: 17; cdr3_aa: CASSESPGEGSGNTIYF
v_call: TRBV6-6; j_call: TRBJ1-2; cdr3_length: 13; cdr3_aa: CASRTVTGYGYTF
v_call: TRBV18; j_call: TRBJ2-5; cdr3_length: 13; cdr3_aa: CASTGQNQETQYF
v_call: TRBV13; j_call: TRBJ1-1; cdr3_length: 15; cdr3_aa: CASSSRDRGNTEAFF
v_call: TRBV6-5; j_call: TRBJ1-1; cdr3_length: 15; cdr3_aa: CASSYSPGGYTEAFF
v_call: TRBV29-1; j_call: TRBJ1-2; cdr3_length: 12; cdr3_aa: CSVYSQAYGYTF
v_call: TRBV9; j_call: TRBJ1-1; cdr3_length: 14; cdr3_aa: CASSVGTGNTEAFF
v_call: TRBV7-8; j_call: TRBJ1-1; cdr3_length: 14; cdr3_aa: CASSLVTGNTEAFF
v_call: TRBV7-3; j_call: TRBJ2-5; cdr3_length: 15; cdr3_aa: CASSLMQGPQETQYF
v_call: TRBV5-1; j_call: TRBJ2-2; cdr3_length: 16; cdr3_aa: CASSLATGVESGELFF
v_call: TRBV4-1; j_call: TRBJ2-1; cdr3_length: 17; cdr3_aa: CASSQDRTGLGHNEQFF
v_call: TRBV5-1; j_call: TRBJ2-3; cdr3_length: 14; cdr3_aa: CASSLGTETDTQYF
v_call: TRBV7-9; j_call: TRBJ1-1; cdr3_length: 13; cdr3_aa: CASSLRGFTEAFF
v_call: TRBV30; j_call: TRBJ2-7; cdr3_length: 15; cdr3_aa: CAWSEYVKGGLEQYF
v_call: TRBV9; j_call: TRBJ1-1; cdr3_length: 14; cdr3_aa: CASSVLGGNTEAFF
v_call: TRBV6-1; j_call: TRBJ1-2; cdr3_length: 13; cdr3_aa: CASAQDRDYGYTF
v_call: TRBV5-1; j_call: TRBJ1-1; cdr3_length: 14; cdr3_aa: CASSPGTGTGWAFF
v_call: TRBV6-5; j_call: TRBJ2-7; cdr3_length: 15; cdr3_aa: CASSYSTDGLYEQYF